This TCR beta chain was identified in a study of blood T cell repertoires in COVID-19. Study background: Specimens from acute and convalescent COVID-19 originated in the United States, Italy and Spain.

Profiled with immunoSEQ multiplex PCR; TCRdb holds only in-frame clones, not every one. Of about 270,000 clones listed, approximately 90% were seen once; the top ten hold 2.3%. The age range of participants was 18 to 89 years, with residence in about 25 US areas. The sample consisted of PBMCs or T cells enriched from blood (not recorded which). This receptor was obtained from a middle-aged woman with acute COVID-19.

The CDR3 sequence: CASSWAWGDSTDTQYF. CDR3 in DNA: TGTGCCAGCAGCTGGGCGTGGGGAGATAGCACAGATACGCAGTATTTT. The gene calls are TRBV5-8 and TRBJ2-3; D is possibly TRBD2 (5 bases). The CDR3 runs 16 residues. Trimming removed 3 bases at V and 0 bases at J, with 14 bases between. Germline V gene lookup returns CDR1 SGHTS and CDR2 YDEGEE.